These 23 T cell receptor beta chains were sequenced from one sample in a study of T cells in Graves' hyperthyroidism and ophthalmopathy. The CDR3 regions of TCR beta were amplified from RNA transcripts. A set of HTBI primers served as the primers for a first-round RT-PCR of the TCR CDR3. TCRdb redid the calling of the multiplex PCR reads with MiXCR, one entry per CDR3 protein. The top ten hold more than 25% of the sample, which has around 720,000 distinct CDR3 sequences, about a third seen once. Sequencing input: blood. Source of these receptors: a middle-aged woman with Graves' hyperthyroidism.

The genes are TRBV5-1 and TRBJ1-4; no definite D call. With 6 bases removed from V and 1 base from J, the gap between germline ends came to 7 bases. Germline CDR1 and CDR2: SGHRS and YFSETQ. The CDR3 sequence is 13 residues long. The CDR3 sequence: CASTSGTNEKLFF. The CDR3 DNA sequence: TGCGCCAGCACGTCTGGAACTAATGAAAAACTGTTTTTT.

As for this clonotype: The junction does not match germline at one end; this may be a read error. The V and J genes are TRBV6-5 and TRBJ1-2; TRBD1 is a possible D gene (5 bases). The CDR3 is made up of 13 amino acids. Germline-derived CDR1 and CDR2 are MNHEY and SVGAGI. Written as DNA, the CDR3 is TGTGCCATCAGTTACCAGGGAGGGTATGGCTACACCTTC. Encoded protein: CAISYQGGYGYTF.

This clonotype was seen at least ten times. The DNA for the CDR3 is TGTGCCAGCAGAGGGACAGGGGAGGGTCGCAATCAGCCCCAGCATTTT. Translating gives CASRGTGEGRNQPQHF. The gene calls are TRBV2 and TRBJ1-5; 10 nucleotides match TRBD1. The CDR3 consists of 16 residues. Germline V gene sequence: CDR1 SNHLY, CDR2 FYNNEI. V was clipped by 6 bases and J by 2 bases; unmatched bases: 7.

There are a few counts of this clonotype. The V call is TRBV10-3, the J call TRBJ1-3; 8 bases are shared with TRBD1. With 2 bases clipped from V and 4 bases from J, the junction kept 7 bases outside the gene matches. The length of the CDR3 is 16 residues. From germline, CDR1 is ENHRY and CDR2 SYGVKD. The chain's CDR3 is CAISEKVDRDGNTIYF. The CDR3 DNA is TGTGCCATCAGTGAGAAAGTGGACAGGGACGGAAACACCATATATTTT.

This clonotype was observed a few times. The chain is built from TRBV12-3 or TRBV12-4 and TRBJ2-7, with 8 bases lining up with TRBD1. The CDR3 runs to 14 residues. V was pared by 1 base and J by 5 bases, with 4 bases of the junction left unmatched. The CDR3 region is CASSLVQGADEQYF. The CDR3 nucleotides read TGTGCCAGCAGTTTAGTGCAGGGGGCGGACGAGCAGTACTTC.

The chain has TRBV25-1 and TRBJ2-7; tentatively, D is TRBD1 (6 bases). Germline V gives CDR1 MGHDK, CDR2 SYGVNS. The CDR3 sequence is 14 residues long. Trimming took off 5 bases at V and 4 bases at J, with 15 bases between the two ends. The CDR3 protein is CASSYSGTPYEQYF. The CDR3 bases are TGTGCCAGCAGTTACTCCGGGACACCTTACGAGCAGTACTTC.

This clonotype was picked up many times. The chain has TRBV2 and TRBJ2-6, with TRBD1 identical over 10 bases. The CDR3 totals 15 residues. With V trimmed by 7 bases and J by 2 bases, 2 bases remained unmatched. Germline loops: CDR1 SNHLY, CDR2 FYNNEI. The CDR3 reads CASTGTGAGANVLTF. The CDR3, as DNA: TGTGCCAGCACCGGGACAGGGGCTGGGGCCAACGTCCTGACTTTC.

The chain carries TRBV7-9 and TRBJ1-6; 10 bases map to TRBD1. Germline loops: CDR1 SEHNR, CDR2 FQNEAQ (reference sequence). J lost 7 bases, V lost 5 bases, and 8 bases had no gene match. The length of the CDR3 is 16 residues. The CDR3 DNA sequence: TGTGCCAGCAGCAGACGGACAGGGGGGTGGAATTCACCCCTCCACTTT. It codes for CASSRRTGGWNSPLHF.

At least ten counts were recorded for this clonotype. V is TRBV6-5 and J is TRBJ2-7; 7 positions match TRBD1. V dropped 6 bases and J dropped 1; count of bases not matched to a gene: 9. From germline, CDR1 is MNHEY and CDR2 SVGAGI. The CDR3 runs 15 residues. DNA of the CDR3: TGTGCCAGCAGGCGAGGACAGGACTCTTCCTACGAGCAGTACTTC. Translated, it gives CASRRGQDSSYEQYF.

The V and J genes are TRBV2 and TRBJ1-1; no clear D gene. The germline V gene has CDR1 SNHLY and CDR2 FYNNEI. The CDR3 is 14 amino acids. With 3 bases removed from V and 3 bases from J, the gap between germline ends came to 11 bases. CDR3 sequence: CASSDTRRYTEAFF. CDR3 nucleotide sequence: TGTGCCAGCAGTGACACCCGTCGGTACACTGAAGCTTTCTTT.

This clonotype was detected ten times or more. The rearrangement links TRBV5-6 to TRBJ2-7; D ambiguous. V was clipped by 0 bases and J by 6 bases, with 4 bases between them. The CDR3 contains 11 residues. Germline-derived CDR1 and CDR2 are SGHDT and YYEEEE. The CDR3 sequence: CASSLVSEQYF. The CDR3 region has the DNA TGTGCCAGCAGCTTGGTCAGCGAGCAGTACTTC.

This clonotype appeared many times. The rearrangement joins TRBV29-1 to TRBJ1-1; D is ambiguous. Trimming left V 5 bases short and J 4 bases short, with 11 bases between. Germline lookup yields CDR1 SQVTM and CDR2 ANQGSEA. The CDR3 runs to 12 residues. DNA for the CDR3: TGCAGCGTTAGTCGTGCTGGCACTGAAGCTTTCTTT. Translating it yields CSVSRAGTEAFF.

This clonotype was counted at least ten times. V usage is TRBV29-1 and J usage is TRBJ2-5; 7 nucleotides line up with TRBD2. V gave up 7 bases and J gave up 1 base; unmatched junction bases: 6. The CDR3 contains 13 residues. CDR1 is SQVTM, CDR2 ANQGSEA, per germline. The CDR3 nucleotides read TGCAGCGCGGGAACTAGCGTCCAAGAGACCCAGTACTTC. This gives the protein CSAGTSVQETQYF. Drawing the rest from reference TRBV29-1 and TRBJ2-5, the complete variable domain is SAVISQKPSRDICQRGTSLTIQCQVDSQVTMMFWYRQQPGQSLTLIATANQGSEATYESGFVIDKFPISRPNLTFSTLTVSNMSPEDSSIYLCSAGTSVQETQYFGPGTRLLVL.

This clonotype was observed at least ten times. The chain joins TRBV25-1 to TRBJ2-6, with a weak D call TRBD1 (5 bases). The CDR3 loop spans 18 amino acids. Germline assignment: CDR1 MGHDK and CDR2 SYGVNS. V shed 2 bases and J shed 0 bases, with 14 bases lying between them. The CDR3 loop is CASSETQGGPSGANVLTF. The CDR3 coding sequence is TGTGCCAGCAGTGAAACCCAGGGTGGGCCCTCTGGGGCCAACGTCCTGACTTTC.

This clonotype has just a few counts. The chain couples TRBV7-2 to TRBJ1-3; 8 bases match TRBD1. This CDR3 is built from 14 residues. V trimming: 5 bases; J trimming: 6 bases; junction bases outside the gene matches: 6. The germline V gene encodes CDR1 SGHTA and CDR2 FQGNSA. CDR3 residues: CASSDWTGLNTIYF. The CDR3 DNA reads TGTGCCAGCAGCGATTGGACAGGGTTAAACACCATATATTTT.

This clonotype was detected a few times. The V and J genes are TRBV7-9 and TRBJ1-4; TRBD1 might be the D (5 bases). V dropped 4 bases and J dropped 3 bases, with 12 bases sitting between them. This CDR3 is 15 amino acids long. Germline CDR1 reads SEHNR; CDR2 reads FQNEAQ (reference sequence). The CDR3 bases are TGTGCCAGCAGCTCCCAGGGTTACCCTAATGAAAAACTGTTTTTT. It codes for CASSSQGYPNEKLFF.

This clonotype was counted only a few times. V and J are TRBV4-1 and TRBJ2-7, with TRBD1 matching over 8 bases. The CDR3 has 15 residues. Germline CDR1 MGHRA, CDR2 YSYEKL. J gave up 5 bases and V 3 bases, and 9 bases lay outside the gene matches. The CDR3, as DNA: TGCGCCAGCAGCCATCCCCTGGACAGGGAAAACGAGCAGTACTTC. Translation: CASSHPLDRENEQYF.

This clonotype was picked up a small number of times. This chain connects TRBV5-6 to TRBJ1-2, with D perhaps matching TRBD1 (5 bases). Germline lookup yields CDR1 SGHDT and CDR2 YYEEEE. This CDR3 has 15 residues. Trimming shortened V by 0 bases and J by 4 bases, and 13 bases separated the two germline ends. The CDR3 reads CASSLGSTGSYGYTF. The DNA for the CDR3 is TGTGCCAGCAGCTTGGGCAGTACAGGATCCTATGGCTACACCTTC.

CDR3 sequence (DNA): TGCGCCTCAGCCTTCGGGGGGGTCTACGAGCAGTACTTC. Amino acids: CASAFGGVYEQYF. The chain recombines TRBV10-2 with TRBJ2-7; 8 bases fit TRBD2. V shed 11 bases, J shed 3 bases, and the junction held 9 bases outside the gene matches. The CDR3 sequence is 13 residues long. The germline V gene encodes CDR1 WSHSY and CDR2 SAAADI.

This clonotype was detected only a few times. The V and J genes are TRBV5-1 and TRBJ1-5; 7 bases line up with TRBD1. The V gene's germline CDR1 is SGHRS and CDR2 YFSETQ. Losses at the gene ends were 4 bases for V and 0 bases for J; bases not matched to a gene: 7. The CDR3 totals 16 residues. The CDR3: CASSQGVPYSNQPQHF. Here the CDR3 DNA reads TGCGCCAGCAGCCAGGGGGTCCCTTATAGCAATCAGCCCCAGCATTTT.

This clonotype was counted ten times or more. The chain couples TRBV12-3 or TRBV12-4 to TRBJ2-7, with TRBD2 as a possible D gene (5 bases). V was cut by 6 bases and J by 4 bases, with 10 bases left in between. CDR3 length: 12 residues. The DNA for the CDR3 is TGTGCCAGCAGCCCCCCGGGGTACGAGCAGTACTTC. Protein product: CASSPPGYEQYF.

The chain joins TRBV4-3 to TRBJ1-1; D unresolved. The V end was cut by 1 base, the J end by 5 bases, with 14 bases between. Germline CDR1 and CDR2: LGHNA and YSLEER. This CDR3 is built from 15 residues. DNA of the CDR3: TGCGCCAGCAGCCAAGTGAGACCGGTAAGGACTGAAGCTTTCTTT. Residues: CASSQVRPVRTEAFF.

J is TRBJ1-3 and V is TRBV19; 7 bases map to TRBD1. The junction had 7 bases not matched to a gene; V was cut back by 11 bases and J by 0 bases. The CDR3 has 14 amino acids. Germline lookup yields CDR1 LNHDA and CDR2 SQIVND (reference sequence). Here the CDR3 DNA reads TGTGCCGGACACAGGGGATACTCTGGAAACACCATATATTTT. It codes for CAGHRGYSGNTIYF.